This record concerns one T cell receptor beta chain sequence. The data belong to a study of T cell changes during pregnancy in multiple sclerosis. Between the trimmed V and J ends, which lost 7 bases and 2 bases, there was a span of 11 bases. The germline V gene has CDR1 LNHDA and CDR2 SQIVND (reference sequence). The CDR3 runs 14 residues. Sequenced by immunoSEQ multiplex PCR; TCRdb stores in-frame clones only, minus some. The table lists about 40,000 clones, roughly 89% of them singletons. The rearrangement links TRBV19 to TRBJ2-2; a weak D match, TRBD1 (6 bases). The source material was CD4+ T cells from peripheral blood mononuclear cells, sampled before pregnancy. The clonotype was recovered from a female donor with multiple sclerosis, enrolled in a pregnancy study. DNA for the CDR3: TGTGCCAGTAAGAGAGGGGGAAACACCGGGGAGCTGTTTTTT. Translating it yields CASKRGGNTGELFF.